These 21 T cell receptor beta chains originate from one sample sequenced in a study of blood T cells in healthy people across ages (dated by TCRdb to the mid-2010s). Receptor libraries were prepared by 5' RACE. Sequenced using an Illumina HiSeq 2500. A second roughly 6 to 11 cycle PCR used a sample-barcoded 5' primer and a J-beta primer mix. TCRdb applied fastp at Q25 and MiXCR to the public reads, then kept only in-frame beta chains. Rows with a matching CDR3 protein are joined into one entry that keeps the most common DNA and genes. The sample table shows roughly 1.5 million distinct CDR3 sequences, and roughly two fifths are seen once. The leading ten clones occupy just over 4% of the sample. Input material: blood. These receptors were collected from a woman under 30 in good health.

The gene calls are TRBV20-1 and TRBJ1-1, with D uncertain. Germline V CDR1 and CDR2: DFQATT, SNEGSKA (reference sequence). The CDR3 has 14 amino acids. V lost 0 bases, J lost 1 base, and 9 bases lay in between. DNA of the CDR3: TGCAGTGCTAGAGACGCCAGGTGGAACACTGAAGCTTTCTTT. Amino acids: CSARDARWNTEAFF.

This clonotype was counted only a few times. The V gene is TRBV12-3 or TRBV12-4, the J gene TRBJ2-7; 10 bases agree with TRBD2. With 3 bases clipped from V and 1 base from J, the junction kept 3 bases outside the gene matches. This CDR3 contains 15 residues. The CDR3 protein is CASSFIAGGSYEQYF. The DNA for the CDR3 is TGTGCCAGCAGTTTCATAGCGGGGGGATCCTACGAGCAGTACTTC.

In this sample, this clonotype turned up a few times. The chain combines TRBV12-3 or TRBV12-4 with TRBJ1-1; D unclear. V lost 0 bases and J 0 bases, leaving 11 bases between the germline ends. The length of the CDR3 is 16 residues. This chain's CDR3 is CASSLALNTMNTEAFF. Written as DNA, the CDR3 is TGTGCCAGCAGTTTAGCGCTGAACACAATGAACACTGAAGCTTTCTTT.

The chain uses TRBV15 and TRBJ2-3; TRBD1 or TRBD2 may be the D gene (6 bases each). The germline V and J ends were trimmed by 1 base and 6 bases, with 17 bases remaining between them. CDR3 length: 16 amino acids. Germline V gene lookup returns CDR1 LNHNV and CDR2 YYDKDF (reference sequence). CDR3 DNA sequence: TGTGCCACCAGCAGAGCACAGGGAGGTGAATCGGATACGCAGTATTTT. It specifies CATSRAQGGESDTQYF.

The chain couples TRBV4-1 to TRBJ2-5; 7 positions match TRBD1. The J call is uncertain, as TRBJ2-7 better fits the DNA end. The CDR3 runs to 15 residues. Per germline, CDR1 MGHRA and CDR2 YSYEKL. The CDR3 nucleotides are TGCGCCAGCAGCCAAGCGGACAGGAATGTCTACGAGCAGTACTTC. It is translated as CASSQADRNVYEQYF.

The V call is TRBV7-2, the J call TRBJ2-1; no clear D gene. Per the germline V gene, CDR1 is SGHTA and CDR2 is FQGNSA. The CDR3 loop spans 14 amino acids. The V gene lost 5 bases and the J gene lost 7 bases, with 15 bases spanning the gap. In DNA, the CDR3 is TGTGCCAGCAGCGTAGTCCCCAGTCCGAATGAGCAGTTCTTC. It translates to CASSVVPSPNEQFF. Based on the CDR3 plus reference TRBV7-2 and TRBJ2-1, the full variable domain is GAGVSQSPSNKVTEKGKDVELRCDPISGHTALYWYRQSLGQGLEFLIYFQGNSAPDKSGLPSDRFSAERTGGSVSTLTIQRTQQEDSAVYLCASSVVPSPNEQFFGPGTRLTVL.

The rearrangement links TRBV4-2 to TRBJ2-7; 7 nucleotides match TRBD2. The V and J ends lost 0 bases and 2 bases, in that order; junction bases with no gene match: 7. This CDR3 has 16 amino acids. Germline assignment: CDR1 LGHNA and CDR2 YNFKEQ. The CDR3 loop is CASSQDQREATYEQYF. In nucleotides, the CDR3 is TGTGCCAGCAGCCAAGACCAACGGGAGGCCACCTACGAGCAGTACTTC.

This clonotype was observed many times. This sequence joins TRBV10-3 and TRBJ2-3, with D maybe TRBD2 (5 bases). The ends were cut back, 6 bases at V and 4 bases at J, with 14 bases in the middle. The CDR3 has 14 residues. CDR1 ENHRY and CDR2 SYGVKD come from the germline V gene. The CDR3, as DNA: TGTGCCATCAGCGCCCCGGGGTTAGCAGATACGCAGTATTTT. It is translated as CAISAPGLADTQYF.

The chain employs TRBV7-2 and TRBJ1-1; no clear D. The CDR3 is 15 amino acids. Germline CDR1 is SGHTA and CDR2 is FQGNSA. V gave up 1 base and J gave up 4 bases, with 13 bases separating them. Here the CDR3 reads CASSLGATTGTEAFF. The CDR3 bases are TGTGCCAGCAGCTTAGGGGCCACCACCGGCACTGAAGCTTTCTTT.

This clonotype has a handful of counts. This chain joins TRBV20-1 and TRBJ2-3, with 9 bases identical to TRBD2. This CDR3 contains 13 residues. Germline CDR1 and CDR2: DFQATT and SNEGSKA (reference sequence). J was trimmed by 7 bases and V by 3 bases; bases with no gene match: 5. Here the CDR3 reads CSASPSGAYTQYF. Here the CDR3 DNA reads TGCAGTGCTAGTCCTAGCGGGGCTTATACGCAGTATTTT.

The J gene is TRBJ2-7, the V gene TRBV6-5; 10 positions match TRBD1. The CDR3 length is 14 residues. The V gene's germline CDR1 is MNHEY and CDR2 SVGAGI. Germline trimming cut 2 bases from V and 7 bases from J; bases unmatched to any gene: 5. The DNA for the CDR3 is TGTGCCAGCAGTTACGGGACAGGGGCCTTTGAGCAGTACTTC. It codes for CASSYGTGAFEQYF.

The V and J genes are TRBV7-9 and TRBJ1-5, with D hard to call. V lost 5 bases to trimming and J lost 6 bases, with 17 bases between them. CDR1 and CDR2 (germline): SEHNR, FQNEAQ (reference sequence). The CDR3 loop spans 15 amino acids. The CDR3 DNA is TGTGCCAGCAGCCCTAGCGGGGAGGCTGGTCAGCCCCAGCATTTT. This encodes CASSPSGEAGQPQHF. The variable domain in full, with the rest retrieved from reference TRBV7-9 and TRBJ1-5, is DTGVSQNPRHKITKRGQNVTFRCDPISEHNRLYWYRQTLGQGPEFLTYFQNEAQLEKSRLLSDRFSAERPKGSFSTLEIQRTEQGDSAMYLCASSPSGEAGQPQHFGDGTRLSIL.

The chain links TRBV28 to TRBJ2-1; a possible D gene is TRBD2 (5 bases). The CDR3 runs to 16 residues. Germline-derived CDR1 and CDR2 are MDHEN and SYDVKM. V shed 2 bases and J shed 5 bases, with 16 bases lying between them. The CDR3 bases are TGTGCCAGCAGTTTAGGCCGGAGGTCCTGGCACAATGAGCAGTTCTTC. The encoded protein is CASSLGRRSWHNEQFF.

This clonotype was recorded once. The rearrangement joins TRBV30 to TRBJ2-3; unclear D gene. V lost 0 bases to trimming and J lost 3 bases, with 10 bases between them. The CDR3 is 14 amino acids. Germline V gene sequence: CDR1 GTSNPN, CDR2 SVGIG (reference sequence). The CDR3 sequence is CAWSVLQLTDTQYF. CDR3 bases: TGTGCCTGGAGTGTACTGCAGCTGACAGATACGCAGTATTTT.

The chain links TRBV27 to TRBJ1-6; the D is unclear. Germline values: CDR1 MNHEY, CDR2 SMNVEV (reference sequence). With 3 bases removed from V and 4 bases from J, the gap between germline ends came to 7 bases. CDR3 length equals 14 residues. The DNA for the CDR3 is TGTGCCAGCAGTTTGCTCACATATAATTCACCCCTCCACTTT. It specifies CASSLLTYNSPLHF.

In DNA, the CDR3 is TGTGCCAGCAGCTTGCCCTACGCAGGGGGATATGAGCAGTACTTC. It is translated as CASSLPYAGGYEQYF. The chain recombines TRBV7-9 with TRBJ2-7; 7 positions agree with TRBD1. Germline V gene data show CDR1 as SEHNR and CDR2 as FQNEAQ (reference sequence). The V gene end was trimmed by 3 bases and the J gene end by 7 bases; junction bases not matched to a gene: 12. The CDR3 is 15 amino acids.

A note on this clonotype: A read error may explain this, as a much larger clone is one base away. The V call is TRBV20-1, the J call TRBJ2-1; possibly TRBD1 or TRBD2 for D (6 bases each). The J call may be wrong; the DNA end is better matched by TRBJ2-7. The CDR3 has 14 residues. Germline assignment: CDR1 DFQATT and CDR2 SNEGSKA (reference sequence). The CDR3 region is CSARSGEDYNEQYF. For the CDR3, the DNA is TGCAGTGCTAGATCAGGGGAGGACTACAATGAGCAGTACTTC.

This clonotype was picked up many times. This chain uses TRBV29-1 with TRBJ1-2; D remains ambiguous. This CDR3 region has 12 residues. V lost 4 bases to trimming and J lost 7 bases, with 13 bases between them. Germline-derived CDR1 and CDR2 are SQVTM and ANQGSEA. The CDR3 here is CSVVLFSGGYTF. DNA of the CDR3: TGCAGCGTTGTTTTGTTTTCCGGTGGCTACACCTTC. Based on the CDR3 plus reference TRBV29-1 and TRBJ1-2, the full variable domain is SAVISQKPSRDICQRGTSLTIQCQVDSQVTMMFWYRQQPGQSLTLIATANQGSEATYESGFVIDKFPISRPNLTFSTLTVSNMSPEDSSIYLCSVVLFSGGYTFGSGTRLTVV.

This clonotype was counted between two and nine times. The V and J genes are TRBV7-2 and TRBJ1-5; D not resolved. Trimming shortened V by 2 bases and J by 0 bases, and 11 bases separated the two germline ends. Per germline, CDR1 SGHTA and CDR2 FQGNSA. This CDR3 is built from 16 residues. The CDR3 spells CASSLFDKYSNQPQHF. The CDR3 bases are TGTGCCAGCAGCTTATTTGATAAATATAGCAATCAGCCCCAGCATTTT.

This clonotype occurred a few times. The chain recombines TRBV29-1 with TRBJ1-2, with D unresolved. CDR1 and CDR2 (germline): SQVTM, ANQGSEA. Between the trimmed V and J ends, which lost 6 bases and 11 bases, there was a span of 13 bases. The CDR3 runs to 10 residues. CDR3 sequence: CSVGDGEYTF. CDR3 DNA sequence: TGCAGCGTGGGCGATGGGGAGTACACCTTC.

The genes are TRBV12-5 and TRBJ2-3; possible D gene TRBD2, 6 bases. From germline, CDR1 is LGHNT and CDR2 FRNRAP. V was clipped by 1 base and J by 6 bases, with 14 bases between them. The CDR3 covers 15 residues. CDR3 region: CASGLAGTSVDTQYF. CDR3 nucleotide sequence: TGTGCTAGTGGTTTGGCCGGGACTTCAGTCGATACGCAGTATTTT. The full variable domain, rest sourced from reference TRBV12-5 and TRBJ2-3, is DARVTQTPRHKVTEMGQEVTMRCQPILGHNTVFWYRQTMMQGLELLAYFRNRAPLDDSGMPKDRFSAEMPDATLATLKIQPSEPRDSAVYFCASGLAGTSVDTQYFGPGTRLTVL.